One sample yielded the 32 T cell receptor beta chains listed below, sequenced in a study of CD8+ T cells in alopecia areata. Treatment in this sample: oral pan-JAK inhibitor, 5-10 mg twice daily. Reverse transcription of extracted RNA yielded cDNA, which provided the sequencing template. Generated by immunoSEQ multiplex PCR, the TCRdb table keeps only in-frame clones and is missing some. The sample records around 200,000 clones, about 48% being singletons. Sequenced here: CD8+ T cells sorted from blood, sampled at week 24, from a patient treated with tofacitinib. Receptors originate from a human donor with alopecia areata.

This chain links TRBV14 with TRBJ1-6; no definite D call. Germline V lookup: CDR1 SGHDN, CDR2 FVKESK. This CDR3 region has 15 residues. V was cut by 4 bases and J by 7 bases, with 14 bases left in between. CDR3 residues: CASSPLSSGNSPLHF. The CDR3 nucleotides are TGTGCCAGCAGCCCCCTAAGCTCCGGGAATTCACCCCTCCACTTT.

Of note for this clone: This may be a read error: a much more frequent sequence differs by one nucleotide. V usage is TRBV5-1 and J usage is TRBJ2-7; TRBD1 agrees at 11 bases. Trimming took 4 bases from V and 2 from J; bases not matched to a gene: 2. CDR3 length: 14 amino acids. Germline CDR1 reads SGHRS; CDR2 reads YFSETQ. CDR3 in amino acids: CASSQGQGAYEQYF. CDR3 in DNA: TGCGCCAGCAGCCAGGGACAGGGGGCCTACGAGCAGTACTTC. Filled out from reference TRBV5-1 and TRBJ2-7, the complete variable domain reads KAGVTQTPRYLIKTRGQQVTLSCSPISGHRSVSWYQQTPGQGLQFLFEYFSETQRNKGNFPGRFSGRQFSNSRSEMNVSTLELGDSALYLCASSQGQGAYEQYFGPGTRLTVT.

By share, this clone counts as large. This chain connects TRBV19 to TRBJ1-1, with TRBD1 matching over 10 bases. The CDR3 is made up of 13 amino acids. The germline CDR1 and CDR2 sequences are LNHDA and SQIVND (reference sequence). Unmatched junction bases numbered 5, after V lost 8 bases and J lost 5 bases. CDR3: CASWDRGETEAFF. The CDR3 coding sequence is TGTGCCAGTTGGGACAGGGGTGAAACTGAAGCTTTCTTT.

The DNA for the CDR3 is TGTGCCAGCAGCCCGGGCTCCGGGGAGCTGTTTTTT. Its protein is CASSPGSGELFF. The chain combines TRBV5-4 with TRBJ2-2, with D hard to call. The CDR3 consists of 12 residues. Germline V gene sequence: CDR1 SGHNT, CDR2 YYREEE (reference sequence). Trimming stripped 4 bases from V and 6 bases from J, with 7 bases between.

V and J are TRBV5-8 and TRBJ1-5; 8 bases are shared with TRBD1. Germline assignment: CDR1 SGHTS and CDR2 YDEGEE. CDR3 length equals 13 residues. The V and J ends lost 3 bases and 6 bases, in that order; junction bases with no gene match: 2. The CDR3 sequence is CASSSGGTQPQHF. In nucleotides, the CDR3 is TGTGCCAGCAGCTCAGGGGGCACTCAGCCCCAGCATTTT.

This clone was seen a few times. The genes are TRBV7-9 and TRBJ2-7; D is ambiguous. V was shortened by 3 bases and J by 0 bases, with 6 bases between the two germline ends. CDR1 and CDR2 from the germline V gene are SEHNR and FQNEAQ (reference sequence). The CDR3 length is 13 residues. The CDR3 sequence: CASSLGYSYEQYF. The DNA of the CDR3 is TGTGCCAGCAGCTTGGGATACTCCTACGAGCAGTACTTC.

The J gene is TRBJ2-1, the V gene TRBV27, with TRBD2 identical over 9 bases. The V segment lost 3 bases and the J segment 6 bases; nucleotides outside the gene matches: 6. CDR1 is MNHEY and CDR2 is SMNVEV in the germline V gene (reference sequence). The CDR3 covers 15 residues. This chain's CDR3 is CASSLAQRGANEQFF. In DNA, the CDR3 is TGTGCCAGCAGTTTGGCCCAGCGGGGGGCCAATGAGCAGTTCTTC.

This clone has just a few counts. The rearrangement links TRBV19 to TRBJ2-1; D call uncertain. Germline values: CDR1 LNHDA, CDR2 SQIVND (reference sequence). This CDR3 is 14 amino acids long. Trimming removed 3 bases from V and 0 bases from J, with 6 bases in between. The CDR3 coding sequence is TGTGCCAGTAGTATTGGTAGCTCCTACAATGAGCAGTTCTTC. It codes for CASSIGSSYNEQFF. Full variable domain (remainder filled in from reference TRBV19 and TRBJ2-1): DGGITQSPKYLFRKEGQNVTLSCEQNLNHDAMYWYRQDPGQGLRLIYYSQIVNDFQKGDIAEGYSVSREKKESFPLTVTSAQKNPTAFYLCASSIGSSYNEQFFGPGTRLTVL.

V gene TRBV9 combines with J gene TRBJ1-1; possible D gene TRBD1, 6 bases. The length of the CDR3 is 14 residues. Per the germline V gene, CDR1 is SGDLS and CDR2 is YYNGEE. Trimming took off 4 bases at V and 3 bases at J, with 13 bases between the two ends. This CDR3 reads CASSQTGIYTEAFF. In DNA form, the CDR3 reads TGTGCCAGCAGCCAAACAGGGATTTACACTGAAGCTTTCTTT.

The chain links TRBV25-1 to TRBJ1-1, with D perhaps TRBD1 (6 bases). The germline V gene encodes CDR1 MGHDK and CDR2 SYGVNS. The CDR3 extends over 15 amino acids. V was clipped by 1 base and J by 1 base, with 10 bases between them. CDR3: CASSEWGAENTEAFF. CDR3 bases: TGTGCCAGCAGTGAATGGGGGGCAGAGAACACTGAAGCTTTCTTT.

This chain connects TRBV6-5 to TRBJ1-5; tentatively, D is TRBD1 (5 bases). Trimming took 8 bases from V and 2 from J, leaving 10 bases between them. Germline CDR1 MNHEY, CDR2 SVGAGI. The CDR3 is made up of 13 amino acids. CDR3 sequence: CASAGGGNQPQHF. In nucleotides, the CDR3 is TGTGCCAGCGCCGGGGGTGGCAATCAGCCCCAGCATTTT.

This clone was counted between two and nine times. Written as DNA, the CDR3 is TGTGCCACCAGTCCTTTGTGGAACACTGAAGCTTTCTTT. It translates to CATSPLWNTEAFF. V usage is TRBV15 and J usage is TRBJ1-1, with D unresolved. Germline loops: CDR1 LNHNV, CDR2 YYDKDF (reference sequence). The V and J ends lost 6 bases and 1 base respectively, with 9 bases between them. The CDR3 spans 13 residues. The full variable domain, completed using reference TRBV15 and TRBJ1-1, is DAMVIQNPRYQVTQFGKPVTLSCSQTLNHNVMYWYQQKSSQAPKLLFHYYDKDFNNEADTPDNFQSRRPNTSFCFLDIRSPGLGDTAMYLCATSPLWNTEAFFGQGTRLTVV.

In this sample, this clone turned up a few times. The V gene is TRBV19, the J gene TRBJ1-1; D unclear. The V gene lost 3 bases and the J gene lost 1 base, with 9 bases spanning the gap. The CDR3 sequence is 14 residues long. The V gene's germline CDR1 is LNHDA and CDR2 SQIVND (reference sequence). In nucleotides, the CDR3 is TGTGCCAGTAGTATCGAAAAAACGAACACTGAAGCTTTCTTT. The encoded protein is CASSIEKTNTEAFF.

DNA for the CDR3: TGCGCCAGCAGCCAAGATCAGGACGGGGCCTACGAGCAGTACTTC. Translation: CASSQDQDGAYEQYF. This chain connects TRBV4-1 to TRBJ2-7, with D maybe TRBD2 (5 bases). The CDR3 length is 15 residues. Germline V gene sequence: CDR1 MGHRA, CDR2 YSYEKL. Trimming stripped 0 bases from V and 2 bases from J, with 11 bases between.

The chain combines TRBV5-6 with TRBJ2-1; D possibly corresponds to TRBD1 (6 bases). Trimming shortened V by 3 bases and J by 4 bases, and 14 bases separated the two germline ends. The CDR3 consists of 15 residues. The germline gives CDR1 SGHDT, CDR2 YYEEEE. This CDR3 reads CASSWAGVGYNEQFF. The DNA of the CDR3 is TGTGCCAGCAGCTGGGCAGGGGTCGGGTACAATGAGCAGTTCTTC. Full variable domain (outside the CDR3, taken from reference TRBV5-6 and TRBJ2-1): DAGVTQSPTHLIKTRGQQVTLRCSPKSGHDTVSWYQQALGQGPQFIFQYYEEEERQRGNFPDRFSGHQFPNYSSELNVNALLLGDSALYLCASSWAGVGYNEQFFGPGTRLTVL.

This chain links TRBV7-2 with TRBJ2-2; D call uncertain. This CDR3 contains 13 residues. Trimming left V 5 bases short and J 6 bases short, with 10 bases between. The germline CDR1 and CDR2 sequences are SGHTA and FQGNSA. The CDR3 region is CASSPSVAGELFF. Written as DNA, the CDR3 is TGTGCCAGCAGCCCCTCTGTCGCCGGGGAGCTGTTTTTT.

The chain uses TRBV7-2 and TRBJ2-3; 8 bases match TRBD2. CDR3 length equals 15 residues. Trimming cost V 3 bases and J 1 base; bases outside gene matches: 3. Germline V gene lookup returns CDR1 SGHTA and CDR2 FQGNSA. For the CDR3, the DNA is TGTGCCAGCAGCTTGGGACTAGACGGCACAGATACGCAGTATTTT. This encodes CASSLGLDGTDTQYF.

V gene TRBV5-1 combines with J gene TRBJ2-1; 7 bases are shared with TRBD2. In germline, CDR1 is SGHRS, CDR2 YFSETQ. With V trimmed by 2 bases and J by 2 bases, 1 base remained unmatched. This CDR3 spans 14 amino acids. CDR3 sequence (DNA): TGCGCCAGCAGCTTCAGCGGGACCTACAATGAGCAGTTCTTC. Its protein is CASSFSGTYNEQFF. The whole variable domain, filled in from reference TRBV5-1 and TRBJ2-1, reads KAGVTQTPRYLIKTRGQQVTLSCSPISGHRSVSWYQQTPGQGLQFLFEYFSETQRNKGNFPGRFSGRQFSNSRSEMNVSTLELGDSALYLCASSFSGTYNEQFFGPGTRLTVL.

The chain couples TRBV7-2 to TRBJ2-3; D uncertain. The ends were cut back, 6 bases at V and 0 bases at J, with 13 bases in the middle. CDR3 size: 15 residues. Germline V gene lookup returns CDR1 SGHTA and CDR2 FQGNSA. The CDR3 spells CASSESIPSTDTQYF. As DNA, the CDR3 is TGTGCCAGCAGTGAATCGATCCCTAGCACAGATACGCAGTATTTT. Full variable domain (outside the CDR3, taken from reference TRBV7-2 and TRBJ2-3): GAGVSQSPSNKVTEKGKDVELRCDPISGHTALYWYRQSLGQGLEFLIYFQGNSAPDKSGLPSDRFSAERTGGSVSTLTIQRTQQEDSAVYLCASSESIPSTDTQYFGPGTRLTVL.

The chain uses TRBV11-2 and TRBJ2-7, with 7 bases identical to TRBD1. The V and J ends lost 2 bases and 0 bases, in that order; junction bases with no gene match: 13. This CDR3 is built from 18 residues. Looked up from germline, CDR1 is SGHAT and CDR2 is FQNNGV. The CDR3 region has the DNA TGTGCCAGCAGCTTATTCCCCCCCCGGGACAGCCTCTCCTACGAGCAGTACTTC. It codes for CASSLFPPRDSLSYEQYF.

This chain joins TRBV4-1 and TRBJ1-1; 10 positions match TRBD1. The CDR3 length is 14 residues. V was clipped by 1 base and J by 8 bases; unmatched bases: 4. Germline values: CDR1 MGHRA, CDR2 YSYEKL. The CDR3 nucleotides read TGCGCCAGCAGCCAAGCCCCGGACAGGGGGGAAGCTTTCTTT. Amino acids: CASSQAPDRGEAFF.

The chain employs TRBV6-6 and TRBJ2-7, with 9 nucleotides matching TRBD2. V was pared by 4 bases and J by 3 bases, with 7 bases of the junction left unmatched. The CDR3 consists of 15 residues. The germline gives CDR1 MNHNY, CDR2 SVGAGI (reference sequence). CDR3 DNA sequence: TGTGCCAGCAGTTCGGCCGGGACTAGCAGCTACGAGCAGTACTTC. Translated, it gives CASSSAGTSSYEQYF.

V usage is TRBV19 and J usage is TRBJ2-2; D gene unclear. Germline V gene sequence: CDR1 LNHDA, CDR2 SQIVND (reference sequence). Trimming stripped 5 bases from V and 3 bases from J, with 19 bases between. The CDR3 is made up of 17 amino acids. CDR3 residues: CASSPHPRAVDTGELFF. CDR3 bases: TGTGCCAGTAGTCCTCATCCCCGAGCAGTTGACACCGGGGAGCTGTTTTTT.

The gene calls are TRBV9 and TRBJ2-2; maybe TRBD1 (5 bases). V lost 4 bases to trimming and J lost 3 bases, with 19 bases between them. The CDR3 has 17 amino acids. Germline CDR1 SGDLS, CDR2 YYNGEE. CDR3 DNA sequence: TGTGCCAGCAGCTACCATGCGACAGTTAGAGACACCGGGGAGCTGTTTTTT. This codes for CASSYHATVRDTGELFF.

In its sample, this clone was seen once. The chain joins TRBV11-2 to TRBJ2-7, with a weak D call TRBD2 (6 bases). Germline CDR1 is SGHAT and CDR2 is FQNNGV. CDR3 length: 14 residues. The V end was cut by 7 bases, the J end by 4 bases, with 17 bases between. The CDR3 nucleotides read TGTGCCAGCACCGGGGACTTACAAGATTACGAGCAGTACTTC. Its translation: CASTGDLQDYEQYF.

This chain joins TRBV7-2 and TRBJ2-1; TRBD2 matches 8 bases. Per germline, CDR1 SGHTA and CDR2 FQGNSA. The CDR3 is 18 amino acids. The V segment lost 0 bases and the J segment 3 bases; nucleotides outside the gene matches: 10. The CDR3 bases are TGTGCCAGCAGCTTAGCCCTCGGTTTCGGGGGGGTCTACAATGAGCAGTTCTTC. Translating gives CASSLALGFGGVYNEQFF. Together with reference TRBV7-2 and TRBJ2-1, the CDR3 gives the full variable domain: GAGVSQSPSNKVTEKGKDVELRCDPISGHTALYWYRQSLGQGLEFLIYFQGNSAPDKSGLPSDRFSAERTGGSVSTLTIQRTQQEDSAVYLCASSLALGFGGVYNEQFFGPGTRLTVL.

The rearrangement uses TRBV7-3 and TRBJ2-1; 8 positions agree with TRBD2. V was clipped by 5 bases and J by 7 bases; unmatched bases: 10. The V gene's germline CDR1 is SGHTA and CDR2 FQGTGA. The CDR3 has 15 amino acids. The CDR3, as DNA: TGTGCCAGCAGCCAAAGCGGGGGCGGTCATAATGAGCAGTTCTTC. Residues: CASSQSGGGHNEQFF.

The chain is built from TRBV7-8 and TRBJ2-1, with D possibly matching TRBD2 (5 bases). Trimming removed 1 base from V and 6 bases from J, with 16 bases in between. This CDR3 comprises 16 residues. The germline V gene has CDR1 SGHVS and CDR2 FQNEAQ. The CDR3, as DNA: TGTGCCAGCAGCTTAGTTGCCGGGGAACTGAGCAATGAGCAGTTCTTC. Translating it yields CASSLVAGELSNEQFF.

The chain combines TRBV5-1 with TRBJ1-1; 10 positions match TRBD1. The V and J ends lost 0 bases and 3 bases, in that order; junction bases with no gene match: 2. Germline loops: CDR1 SGHRS, CDR2 YFSETQ. The CDR3 extends over 15 amino acids. CDR3 region: CASSLGQGAHTEAFF. The CDR3 DNA follows: TGCGCCAGCAGCTTGGGACAGGGGGCCCACACTGAAGCTTTCTTT.

Comment on this clone: This sample includes further DNA sequences coding for the same CDR3. This rearrangement joins TRBV15 to TRBJ2-1; tentative D call: TRBD2 (5 bases). The CDR3 is 13 amino acids. With 0 bases removed from V and 7 bases from J, the gap between germline ends came to 7 bases. Germline CDR1 and CDR2: LNHNV and YYDKDF (reference sequence). DNA for the CDR3: TGTGCCACCAGCAGAGATAGAGGGAATGAGCAGTTCTTC. Its protein is CATSRDRGNEQFF.

This sequence joins TRBV7-9 and TRBJ2-3; 12 bases are shared with TRBD2. The CDR3 is 18 residues long. V gave up 5 bases and J gave up 0 bases; unmatched junction bases: 9. Looked up from germline, CDR1 is SEHNR and CDR2 is FQNEAQ (reference sequence). The CDR3 loop reads CASSLTSGGYSSTDTQYF. CDR3 coding DNA: TGTGCCAGCAGCCTGACTAGCGGGGGTTACTCTAGCACAGATACGCAGTATTTT.

The chain employs TRBV5-1 and TRBJ2-2; TRBD2 matches 8 bases. V lost 4 bases to trimming and J lost 6 bases; unmatched junction nucleotides: 17. Germline V gene sequence: CDR1 SGHRS, CDR2 YFSETQ. The CDR3 consists of 18 residues. As DNA, the CDR3 is TGCGCCAGCAGCCCCTGGAAGCCGGGACTAGGCCCTTCCGGGGAGCTGTTTTTT. This sequence encodes CASSPWKPGLGPSGELFF.